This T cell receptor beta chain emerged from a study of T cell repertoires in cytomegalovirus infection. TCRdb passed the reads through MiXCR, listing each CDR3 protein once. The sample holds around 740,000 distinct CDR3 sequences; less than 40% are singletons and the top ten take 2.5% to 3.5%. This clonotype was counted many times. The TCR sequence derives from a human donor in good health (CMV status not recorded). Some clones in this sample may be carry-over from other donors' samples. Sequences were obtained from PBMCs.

The CDR3 nucleotides are TGTGCCAGCAGCTTGACAGGGATCTCCTACGAGCAGTACTTC. Its translation: CASSLTGISYEQYF. The chain recombines TRBV7-2 with TRBJ2-7; 7 bases map to TRBD1. Germline lookup yields CDR1 SGHTA and CDR2 FQGNSA. The CDR3 runs 14 residues. V shed 3 bases and J 0 bases; nucleotides not matched to a gene: 2.